One and the same sample provided the 25 T cell receptor beta chains below, sequenced in a study of shared clonotypes between healthy human individuals (dated by TCRdb to 2020 to 2021). Receptor libraries were prepared by the immunoSEQ multiplex PCR assay. The clones in this table, taken by TCRdb from immuneACCESS, are in-frame only. Not every clone is retained; where verified, under half of the shortfall comes from an unresolved V gene, and the cause of the rest is unknown. In all, the sample holds 600,000 or so clones, and roughly 95% of those were seen once. The ten most abundant clones make up around 0.11% of the sample. CD8 naive samples consisted of CD45RO-negative cells that were positively selected for CCR7, yielding a CD45RA+CCR7+ population without TemRA cells. The material sequenced was naive CD8+ T cells sorted from blood. The cell subset or site label of this sample denotes: CD45RA+CCR7+. These receptors were obtained from a woman in her twenties or thirties in good health.

Remarks on this clone: Other DNA variants within this sample encode the same CDR3. The chain couples TRBV19 to TRBJ1-5; D call uncertain. The germline V and J ends were trimmed by 6 bases and 7 bases, with 10 bases remaining between them. The CDR3 length is 12 residues. Germline V lookup: CDR1 LNHDA, CDR2 SQIVND (reference sequence). The CDR3 protein is CASRGGWQPQHF. The CDR3 bases are TGTGCCAGTAGGGGTGGCTGGCAGCCCCAGCATTTT.

This chain joins TRBV11-2 and TRBJ2-7, with TRBD2 matching 11 bases. The germline CDR1 and CDR2 sequences are SGHAT and FQNNGV. V trimming: 5 bases; J trimming: 1 base; junction bases outside the gene matches: 4. This CDR3 region has 15 residues. DNA of the CDR3: TGTGCCAGCAGCGTGGGACTAGCGGCGTCCTACGAGCAGTACTTC. Translating it yields CASSVGLAASYEQYF.

The count of this clone is one. V and J are TRBV6-5 and TRBJ2-5; D is possibly TRBD1 (5 bases). Germline-derived CDR1 and CDR2 are MNHEY and SVGAGI. The CDR3 contains 15 residues. V dropped 1 base and J dropped 1 base, with 10 bases sitting between them. CDR3 coding DNA: TGTGCCAGCAGTTACTTAGGGGCCTCCCAAGAGACCCAGTACTTC. Amino acids: CASSYLGASQETQYF.

V is TRBV19 and J is TRBJ2-3; D possibly corresponds to TRBD2 (5 bases). From germline, CDR1 is LNHDA and CDR2 SQIVND (reference sequence). This CDR3 contains 12 residues. V was cut by 6 bases and J by 3 bases, with 7 bases left in between. DNA of the CDR3: TGTGCCAGTAGCAGCGGTACAGATACGCAGTATTTT. It encodes CASSSGTDTQYF.

This clone was seen only once. This sequence joins TRBV6-5 and TRBJ2-3; D tentatively fits TRBD1 or TRBD2 (5 bases each). The V end was cut by 2 bases, the J end by 2 bases, with 8 bases between. CDR3 length equals 14 residues. The germline CDR1 and CDR2 sequences are MNHEY and SVGAGI. The CDR3 sequence: CASSYMGTTDTQYF. CDR3 nucleotide sequence: TGTGCCAGCAGTTACATGGGGACCACAGATACGCAGTATTTT.

The chain carries TRBV27 and TRBJ2-5; D possibly uses TRBD1 or TRBD2 (5 bases each). TRBJ2-7 explains the end of the DNA better; the J call may be wrong. From germline, CDR1 is MNHEY and CDR2 SMNVEV (reference sequence). This CDR3 is 14 amino acids long. CDR3 sequence (DNA): TGTGCCAGCAGTTTAAGGGGACCCGAGGACGAGCAGTACTTC. Its translation is CASSLRGPEDEQYF.

CDR3 nucleotide sequence: TGCGCCAGCAGCTCGACCGGACAGAATGAGCAGTTCTTC. It is translated as CASSSTGQNEQFF. This chain joins TRBV5-1 and TRBJ2-1, with D possibly matching TRBD1 (6 bases). CDR1 is SGHRS, CDR2 YFSETQ, per germline. The CDR3 covers 13 residues. V shed 3 bases and J shed 7 bases, with 11 bases lying between them.

This chain joins TRBV15 and TRBJ2-7; D might be TRBD2 (5 bases). The CDR3 runs to 13 residues. Germline V gene sequence: CDR1 LNHNV, CDR2 YYDKDF (reference sequence). Trimming pared 5 bases from V and 0 bases from J, leaving 8 bases between. The CDR3 DNA reads TGTGCCACCAGCCCCACTAGCTCCTACGAGCAGTACTTC. It yields the protein CATSPTSSYEQYF.

This clone was seen once. The rearrangement links TRBV11-2 to TRBJ2-4; 8 nucleotides align to TRBD2. The germline CDR1 and CDR2 sequences are SGHAT and FQNNGV. The CDR3 is 15 residues long. V was clipped by 1 base and J by 12 bases; unmatched bases: 11. The CDR3 protein is CASSLVRAGAEGQYF. The CDR3 bases are TGTGCCAGCAGCTTAGTAAGAGCGGGAGCGGAAGGTCAGTACTTC.

CDR3 region: CASSSEAGAGEQYF. As DNA, the CDR3 is TGTGCCAGCAGCTCCGAAGCGGGAGCGGGCGAGCAGTACTTC. This chain connects TRBV13 to TRBJ2-7; TRBD2 aligns across 8 bases. The V gene's germline CDR1 is PRHDT and CDR2 FYEKMQ (reference sequence). V shed 4 bases and J 6 bases; nucleotides not matched to a gene: 8. This CDR3 has 14 amino acids.

The chain joins TRBV27 to TRBJ2-7; D is unresolved. V was clipped by 8 bases and J by 2 bases, with 13 bases between them. The V gene's germline CDR1 is MNHEY and CDR2 SMNVEV (reference sequence). CDR3 length: 13 amino acids. The CDR3 reads CASAMAAPYEQYF. In DNA, the CDR3 is TGTGCCAGCGCGATGGCCGCGCCCTACGAGCAGTACTTC.

The V call is TRBV5-6, the J call TRBJ1-2; possible D gene TRBD1, 5 bases. Germline V gene lookup returns CDR1 SGHDT and CDR2 YYEEEE. Trimming took off 4 bases at V and 6 bases at J, with 13 bases between the two ends. This CDR3 comprises 13 residues. The CDR3 DNA follows: TGTGCCAGCAGCCCTAGTGGGGGGGATGGCTACACCTTC. Its translation is CASSPSGGDGYTF.

The V and J genes are TRBV29-1 and TRBJ1-2; maybe TRBD1 (5 bases). Trimming took 4 bases from V and 3 from J, leaving 12 bases between them. There are 13 residues in the CDR3. Looked up from germline, CDR1 is SQVTM and CDR2 is ANQGSEA. CDR3 nucleotides: TGCAGCGTTGGCCCAGGGTCGGACTATGGCTACACCTTC. Amino acids: CSVGPGSDYGYTF.

CDR3 coding DNA: TGTGCCAGCAGCTTACTGCGGGAGGGAACAGATACGCAGTATTTT. This gives the protein CASSLLREGTDTQYF. The gene calls are TRBV7-2 and TRBJ2-3; 9 positions match TRBD2. Germline trimming cut 2 bases from V and 3 bases from J; bases unmatched to any gene: 3. Germline V gives CDR1 SGHTA, CDR2 FQGNSA. CDR3 size: 15 residues.

The chain joins TRBV21-1 to TRBJ2-5; the table's D gene call, TRBD2, was not cross checked with the DNA. TRBV21-1 is labeled a pseudogene. There are 16 residues in the CDR3. The CDR3 bases are TGTGCCAGCAGCCGTAAGATGTCTTCGTACGTCCGAGAGCAGTACTTC. Encoded protein: CASSRKMSSYVREQYF.

As concerns this clone: The sample has other DNA sequences that encode this CDR3 too. The chain carries TRBV27 and TRBJ2-1; 16 nucleotides match TRBD2. This CDR3 region has 15 residues. V shed 4 bases, J shed 10 bases, and the junction held 4 bases outside the gene matches. From germline, CDR1 is MNHEY and CDR2 SMNVEV (reference sequence). The DNA for the CDR3 is TGTGCCAGCAGTTCAGGGACTAGCGGGAGGGGAGAGCAGTTCTTC. Residues: CASSSGTSGRGEQFF.

The rearrangement uses TRBV11-2 and TRBJ2-7; D is possibly TRBD2 (6 bases). The germline V gene has CDR1 SGHAT and CDR2 FQNNGV. CDR3 length equals 13 residues. V was pared by 5 bases and J by 4 bases, with 12 bases between. As DNA, the CDR3 is TGTGCCAGCAGCGTAGCGGTTCTATACGAGCAGTACTTC. It is translated as CASSVAVLYEQYF. The variable domain in full, with the rest retrieved from reference TRBV11-2 and TRBJ2-7, is EAGVAQSPRYKIIEKRQSVAFWCNPISGHATLYWYQQILGQGPKLLIQFQNNGVVDDSQLPKDRFSAERLKGVDSTLKIQPAKLEDSAVYLCASSVAVLYEQYFGPGTRLTVT.

The genes are TRBV5-6 and TRBJ2-7; 7 nucleotides align to TRBD2. The length of the CDR3 is 15 residues. The germline V gene encodes CDR1 SGHDT and CDR2 YYEEEE. Trimming took 3 bases from V and 3 from J; bases not matched to a gene: 9. The DNA for the CDR3 is TGTGCCAGCAGCTCGTCCGGGACTACTTTCTACGAGCAGTACTTC. It is translated as CASSSSGTTFYEQYF.

The chain links TRBV4-1 to TRBJ1-2; D gene unclear. The CDR3 is 16 residues long. Looked up from germline, CDR1 is MGHRA and CDR2 is YSYEKL. V shed 1 base and J shed 5 bases, with 17 bases lying between them. CDR3 loop: CASSQVIGKGYYGYTF. CDR3 DNA sequence: TGCGCCAGCAGCCAAGTAATTGGAAAGGGCTATTATGGCTACACCTTC.

V usage is TRBV5-6 and J usage is TRBJ1-2; D gene unclear. From germline, CDR1 is SGHDT and CDR2 YYEEEE. This CDR3 is built from 14 residues. The V end was cut by 0 bases, the J end by 6 bases, with 12 bases between. DNA for the CDR3: TGTGCCAGCAGCTTGGCCGCAGCGAGGGATGGCTACACCTTC. This codes for CASSLAAARDGYTF.

The CDR3 DNA is TGTGCCAGCAGCTTAGGGTTGGGACAGGGTTCCTACGAGCAGTACTTC. Protein sequence: CASSLGLGQGSYEQYF. The genes are TRBV7-8 and TRBJ2-7; 9 bases fit TRBD1. This CDR3 is built from 16 residues. Germline CDR1 is SGHVS and CDR2 is FQNEAQ. With 1 base clipped from V and 1 base from J, the junction kept 5 bases outside the gene matches.

The chain joins TRBV2 to TRBJ2-1; D possibly corresponds to TRBD1 (6 bases). Deletions cut 4 bases from V and 2 bases from J, with 15 bases between. In germline, CDR1 is SNHLY, CDR2 FYNNEI. This CDR3 has 16 amino acids. The CDR3 sequence is CASSGVDSEAYNEQFF. CDR3 coding DNA: TGTGCCAGCAGTGGGGTGGACAGTGAAGCCTACAATGAGCAGTTCTTC.

The rearrangement links TRBV6-6 to TRBJ2-1, with 11 nucleotides matching TRBD2. The CDR3 totals 16 residues. The V segment lost 5 bases and the J segment 2 bases; nucleotides outside the gene matches: 5. Germline assignment: CDR1 MNHNY and CDR2 SVGAGI (reference sequence). CDR3 nucleotides: TGTGCCAGCAGTCTGGGGACTAGCGGCACCTACAATGAGCAGTTCTTC. This codes for CASSLGTSGTYNEQFF.

The genes are TRBV5-1 and TRBJ2-7; D gene ambiguous. The V gene lost 3 bases and the J gene lost 3 bases, with 13 bases spanning the gap. Germline CDR1 reads SGHRS; CDR2 reads YFSETQ. The CDR3 runs 14 residues. The CDR3 nucleotides read TGCGCCAGCAGCTCCTGGCCGGTGCACTACGAGCAGTACTTC. Its protein is CASSSWPVHYEQYF.

This rearrangement joins TRBV18 to TRBJ2-5; D gene uncertain. Deletions cut 4 bases from V and 3 bases from J, with 0 bases between. The CDR3 consists of 10 residues. In germline, CDR1 is KGHSH, CDR2 LQKENI. The CDR3 sequence is CASSQETQYF. The DNA of the CDR3 is TGTGCCAGCTCACAAGAGACCCAGTACTTC.